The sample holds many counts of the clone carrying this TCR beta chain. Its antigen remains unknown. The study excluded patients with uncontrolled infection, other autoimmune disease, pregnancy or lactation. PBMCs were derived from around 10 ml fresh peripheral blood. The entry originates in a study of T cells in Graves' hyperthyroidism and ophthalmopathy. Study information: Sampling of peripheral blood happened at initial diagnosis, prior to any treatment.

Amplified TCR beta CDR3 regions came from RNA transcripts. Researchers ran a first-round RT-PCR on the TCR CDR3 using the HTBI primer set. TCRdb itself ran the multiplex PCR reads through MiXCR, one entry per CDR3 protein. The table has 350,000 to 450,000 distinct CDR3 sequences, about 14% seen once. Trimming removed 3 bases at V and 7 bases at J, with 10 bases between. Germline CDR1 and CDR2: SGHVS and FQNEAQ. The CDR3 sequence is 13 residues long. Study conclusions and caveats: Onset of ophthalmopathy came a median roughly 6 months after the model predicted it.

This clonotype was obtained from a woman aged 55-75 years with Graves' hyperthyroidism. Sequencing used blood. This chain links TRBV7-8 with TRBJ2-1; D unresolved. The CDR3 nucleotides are TGTGCCAGCAGCTTGGACCGCCTGAATGAGCAGTTCTTC. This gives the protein CASSLDRLNEQFF. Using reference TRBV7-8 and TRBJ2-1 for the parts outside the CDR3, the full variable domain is GAGVSQSPRYKVAKRGQDVALRCDPISGHVSLFWYQQALGQGPEFLTYFQNEAQLDKSGLPSDRFFAERPEGSVSTLKIQRTQQEDSAVYLCASSLDRLNEQFFGPGTRLTVL.